The rows below give T cell receptor beta chains drawn from one sample of a study of T-cell reconstitution after alpha-beta-depleted transplantation in children. One entry per CDR3 protein, called by TCRdb with MiXCR from the PCR reads. This sample has about 980,000 distinct CDR3 sequences, with under 30% found just once. Sequenced here: PBMCs, mostly from graft donor cells, sampled 360 days after TCRalphabeta/CD19-depleted stem cell transplant. These receptors were obtained from a boy less than two years old who had a stem cell transplant for SCID, so the T cells may come from the graft donor. CDR3s include the opening cysteine and the closing phenylalanine or tryptophan. Fields, in order: CDR3 DNA, CDR3 protein, J gene, clone size, D gene, V gene. D genes are given only for firm matches. For some rows the clone size is stated as once, few or many, or as a class when expanded; others skip it.

DNA: TGCGCCAGCAGCTTGGTTCCGGGACAGGGGAACGAGCAGTACTTC; CDR3: CASSLVPGQGNEQYF; J: TRBJ2-7; size: few; D: TRBD1; V: TRBV5-1
DNA: TGCAGCGTTGGAGCCAGGGGTTACGAGCAGTTCTTC; CDR3: CSVGARGYEQFF; J: TRBJ2-1; size: few; D: .; V: TRBV29-1
DNA: TGTGCCAGCAGCGTAGGAGTAGGACGAGAGACCCAGTACTTC; CDR3: CASSVGVGRETQYF; J: TRBJ2-5; size: .; D: .; V: TRBV9
DNA: TGCAGTGCTATCCCTTTAGCGGGACACACAGATACGCAGTATTTT; CDR3: CSAIPLAGHTDTQYF; J: TRBJ2-3; size: .; D: TRBD2; V: TRBV20-1
DNA: TGTGCCAGCAGCGTCCCCATGGGCGGGGGAGAGTACAATGAGCAGTTCTTC; CDR3: CASSVPMGGGEYNEQFF; J: TRBJ2-1; size: .; D: TRBD2; V: TRBV9
DNA: TGTGCCAGCAGTTACTCGATAGTGGGCTACGAGCAGTACTTC; CDR3: CASSYSIVGYEQYF; J: TRBJ2-7; size: .; D: .; V: TRBV6-2/TRBV6-3
DNA: TGCGCCAGCAGCCAAGCGGTCGGGAGTAGCACAGATACGCAGTATTTT; CDR3: CASSQAVGSSTDTQYF; J: TRBJ2-3; size: .; D: .; V: TRBV4-1
DNA: TGTGCCAGCAGTTACTCACGTCCAGGGGTCTCACCCCTCCACTTT; CDR3: CASSYSRPGVSPLHF; J: TRBJ1-6; size: few; D: .; V: TRBV6-5
DNA: TGTGCCATCAGTGAGTCGCGGACAGGGAACCCTGAAGCTTTCTTT; CDR3: CAISESRTGNPEAFF; J: TRBJ1-1; size: .; D: TRBD1; V: TRBV10-3
DNA: TGCGCCAGCAGCCAAGATCAAACAGGATCCGCGAACACTGAAGCTTTCTTT; CDR3: CASSQDQTGSANTEAFF; J: TRBJ1-1; size: .; D: .; V: TRBV4-1
DNA: TGTGCCAGCAGCTTCGGTACGCTAGCGGGGGCCTACAATGAGCAGTTCTTC; CDR3: CASSFGTLAGAYNEQFF; J: TRBJ2-1; size: few; D: TRBD2; V: TRBV5-5
DNA: TGCAGTGCTGCCAAGGACGGACAAGAGACCCAGTACTTC; CDR3: CSAAKDGQETQYF; J: TRBJ2-5; size: few; D: .; V: TRBV20-1
DNA: TGTGCCAGCAGTGGTAGGGACAGGGGTAGTAATGAGCAGTTCTTC; CDR3: CASSGRDRGSNEQFF; J: TRBJ2-1; size: .; D: TRBD1; V: TRBV2
DNA: TGCAGTGCTAGTGTAGGGGTGAACACTGAAGCTTTCTTT; CDR3: CSASVGVNTEAFF; J: TRBJ1-1; size: .; D: .; V: TRBV20-1
DNA: TGTGCCAGCAGCTTATGGGGGCCAGCAGAGACCCAGTACTTC; CDR3: CASSLWGPAETQYF; J: TRBJ2-5; size: few; D: .; V: TRBV5-6
DNA: TGTGCCAGCAGTCCACAGCAAGCGGGGGAGCTGTTTTTT; CDR3: CASSPQQAGELFF; J: TRBJ2-2; size: .; D: .; V: TRBV12-3/TRBV12-4
DNA: TGTGCCAGCGCTAGAGGCGGGTCTCACATTCAGTACTTC; CDR3: CASARGGSHIQYF; J: TRBJ2-4; size: many; D: .; V: TRBV6-1
DNA: TGTGCCAGCAGCCCAAGACAGGGTCATCTGGGGTTGCCTCCGTCACCCCTCCACTTT; CDR3: CASSPRQGHLGLPPSPLHF; J: TRBJ1-6; size: few; D: TRBD1; V: TRBV7-8
DNA: TGTGCCAGCAGTCTAGGGGGGAGGCAGCTCACCGGGGAGCTGTTTTTT; CDR3: CASSLGGRQLTGELFF; J: TRBJ2-2; size: few; D: .; V: TRBV12-3/TRBV12-4
DNA: TGTGCCAGCAGTCGGACCGGGGCCCCCGAGCAGTACTTC; CDR3: CASSRTGAPEQYF; J: TRBJ2-7; size: .; D: .; V: TRBV12-3/TRBV12-4
DNA: TGTGCCAGCAGTTTGCCGGGACAGGGGGCGAGGCAGCCCCAGCATTTT; CDR3: CASSLPGQGARQPQHF; J: TRBJ1-5; size: .; D: TRBD1; V: TRBV12-3/TRBV12-4
DNA: TGCGCCAGCAGGTGGAGGGAGGGGAACATTCAGTACTTC; CDR3: CASRWREGNIQYF; J: TRBJ2-4; size: .; D: TRBD2; V: TRBV5-1
DNA: TGTGCCAGCAGCGTCTTAGCGGGGCCCTACAATGAGCAGTTCTTC; CDR3: CASSVLAGPYNEQFF; J: TRBJ2-1; size: .; D: TRBD2; V: TRBV9
DNA: TGTGCCAGCAGCCCCGCTAGCGGTCGGGAGACCCAGTACTTC; CDR3: CASSPASGRETQYF; J: TRBJ2-5; size: few; D: TRBD2; V: TRBV6-1
DNA: TGTGCCAGCAGTTCGGGACTAGTCTTTACAGATACGCAGTATTTT; CDR3: CASSSGLVFTDTQYF; J: TRBJ2-3; size: few; D: TRBD2; V: TRBV12-3/TRBV12-4
DNA: TGTGCCAGCAGTTTTTTCGTCGGGACAGAGGGAAATCAGCCCCAGCATTTT; CDR3: CASSFFVGTEGNQPQHF; J: TRBJ1-5; size: .; D: TRBD1; V: TRBV12-3/TRBV12-4